This T cell receptor (beta chain) was obtained from a study of T cell repertoires in cytomegalovirus infection. Study context: Alongside well-studied HLA-B-restricted CMV epitopes, recently identified HLA-C-restricted CMV epitopes were also used. Public TCR beta signatures were indicative of both CMV infection and a matching HLA type.

As for this clonotype: The antigen remains undetermined.

In TCRdb, the reads were re-called with MiXCR into one record per CDR3 protein. Among a few hundred thousand distinct CDR3 sequences, about 34% were seen once, and the ten largest hold 13%. Between the trimmed V and J ends, which lost 0 bases and 2 bases, there was a span of 5 bases. Germline assignment: CDR1 LNHNV and CDR2 YYDKDF (reference sequence). CDR3 length: 14 residues. Study results and limitations: The ex vivo response was dominated by HLA-C-restricted CMV-specific TCR beta clonotypes. Carriage of CMV together with the relevant HLA was identifiable through cumulative public TCR beta family frequency.

The rearrangement uses TRBV15 and TRBJ2-1; no clear D. The receptor was isolated from a human donor in good health (CMV status not recorded). Some clones in this sample may be carry-over from other donors' samples. The material sequenced was cultured PBMCs, taken from culture after CMV antigen stimulation. CDR3 sequence (DNA): TGTGCCACCAGCAGAGATCAGACCTACAATGAGCAGTTCTTC. Protein: CATSRDQTYNEQFF.